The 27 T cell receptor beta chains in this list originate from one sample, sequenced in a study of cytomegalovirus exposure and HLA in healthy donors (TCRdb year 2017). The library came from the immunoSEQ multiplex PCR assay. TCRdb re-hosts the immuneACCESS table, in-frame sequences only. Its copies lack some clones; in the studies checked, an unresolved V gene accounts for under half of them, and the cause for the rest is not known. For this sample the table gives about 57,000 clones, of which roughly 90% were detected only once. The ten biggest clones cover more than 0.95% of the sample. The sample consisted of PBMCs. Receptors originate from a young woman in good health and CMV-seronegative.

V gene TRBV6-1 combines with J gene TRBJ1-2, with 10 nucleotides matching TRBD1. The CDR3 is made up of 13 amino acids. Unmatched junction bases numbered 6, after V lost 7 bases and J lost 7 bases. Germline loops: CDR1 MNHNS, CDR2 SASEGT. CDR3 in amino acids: CASNDRGRGGYTF. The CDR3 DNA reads TGTGCCAGCAATGACAGGGGGCGAGGTGGCTACACCTTC.

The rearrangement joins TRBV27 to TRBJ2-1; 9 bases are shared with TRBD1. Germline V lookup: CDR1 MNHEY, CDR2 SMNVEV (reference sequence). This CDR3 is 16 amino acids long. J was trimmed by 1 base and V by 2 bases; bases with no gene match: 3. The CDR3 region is CASSLGGTGSYNEQFF. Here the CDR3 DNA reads TGTGCCAGCAGTTTAGGGGGGACAGGGTCCTACAATGAGCAGTTCTTC.

The CDR3, as DNA: TGTGCCAGCAGCCCAGACAGGGTGGGGACTGAAGCTTTCTTT. Translating gives CASSPDRVGTEAFF. The chain carries TRBV5-4 and TRBJ1-1; TRBD1 matches at 7 bases. J lost 5 bases, V lost 4 bases, and 8 bases had no gene match. Germline CDR1 reads SGHNT; CDR2 reads YYREEE (reference sequence). The CDR3 spans 14 residues.

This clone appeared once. DNA of the CDR3: TGTGCCAGCAGCAGGGACAGCCCTAACTATGGCTACACCTTC. This sequence encodes CASSRDSPNYGYTF. The chain links TRBV2 to TRBJ1-2; 7 nucleotides agree with TRBD1. Germline CDR1 SNHLY, CDR2 FYNNEI. The V and J ends lost 6 bases and 0 bases, in that order; junction bases with no gene match: 4. The CDR3 sequence is 14 residues long.

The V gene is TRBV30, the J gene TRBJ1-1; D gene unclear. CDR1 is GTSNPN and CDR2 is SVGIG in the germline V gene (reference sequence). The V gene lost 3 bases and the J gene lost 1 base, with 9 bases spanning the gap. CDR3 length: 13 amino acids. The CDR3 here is CAWRRPGNTEAFF. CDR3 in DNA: TGTGCCTGGAGACGTCCGGGGAACACTGAAGCTTTCTTT.

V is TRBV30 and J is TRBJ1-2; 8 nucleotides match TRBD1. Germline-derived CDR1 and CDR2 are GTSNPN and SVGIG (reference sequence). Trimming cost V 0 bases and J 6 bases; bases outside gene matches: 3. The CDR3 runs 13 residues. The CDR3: CAWSVDRGNGYTF. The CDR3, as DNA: TGTGCCTGGAGTGTCGACAGGGGTAATGGCTACACCTTC.

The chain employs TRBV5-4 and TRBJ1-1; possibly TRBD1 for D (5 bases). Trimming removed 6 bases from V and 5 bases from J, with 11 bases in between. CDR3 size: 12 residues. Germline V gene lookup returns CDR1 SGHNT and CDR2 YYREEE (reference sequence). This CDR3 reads CASNNKGTEAFF. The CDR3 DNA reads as TGTGCCAGCAACAATAAGGGGACTGAAGCTTTCTTT.

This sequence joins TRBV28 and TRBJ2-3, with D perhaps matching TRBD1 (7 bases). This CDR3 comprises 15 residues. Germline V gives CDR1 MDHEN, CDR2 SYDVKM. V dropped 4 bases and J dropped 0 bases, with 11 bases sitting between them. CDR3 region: CASSSSGGSTDTQYF. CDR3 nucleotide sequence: TGTGCCAGCAGTTCTTCAGGGGGGAGCACAGATACGCAGTATTTT.

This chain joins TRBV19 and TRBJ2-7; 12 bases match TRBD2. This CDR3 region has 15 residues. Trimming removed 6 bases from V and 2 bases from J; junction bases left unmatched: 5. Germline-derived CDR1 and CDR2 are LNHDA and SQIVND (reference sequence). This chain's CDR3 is CASSPRTSGAYEQYF. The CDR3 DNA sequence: TGTGCCAGTAGCCCCCGGACTAGCGGGGCCTACGAGCAGTACTTC. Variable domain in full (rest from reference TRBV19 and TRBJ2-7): DGGITQSPKYLFRKEGQNVTLSCEQNLNHDAMYWYRQDPGQGLRLIYYSQIVNDFQKGDIAEGYSVSREKKESFPLTVTSAQKNPTAFYLCASSPRTSGAYEQYFGPGTRLTVT.

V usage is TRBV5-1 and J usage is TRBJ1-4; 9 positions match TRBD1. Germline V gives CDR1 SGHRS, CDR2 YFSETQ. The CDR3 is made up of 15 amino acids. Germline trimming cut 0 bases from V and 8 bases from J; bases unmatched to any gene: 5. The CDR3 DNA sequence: TGCGCCAGCAGCTTGGACAGGGGGCTCTGGGAAAAACTGTTTTTT. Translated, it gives CASSLDRGLWEKLFF.

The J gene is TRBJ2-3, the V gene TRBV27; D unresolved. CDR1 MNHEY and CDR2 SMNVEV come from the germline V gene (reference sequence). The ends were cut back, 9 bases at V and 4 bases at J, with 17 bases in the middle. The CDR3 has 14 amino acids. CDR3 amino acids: CASALVTHPDTQYF. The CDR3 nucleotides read TGTGCCAGTGCTCTCGTTACTCATCCAGATACGCAGTATTTT.

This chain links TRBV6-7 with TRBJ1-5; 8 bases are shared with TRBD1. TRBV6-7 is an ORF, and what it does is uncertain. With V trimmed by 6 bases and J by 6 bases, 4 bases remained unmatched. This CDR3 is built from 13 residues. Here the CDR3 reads CASRFTGGQPQHF. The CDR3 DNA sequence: TGTGCCAGCAGATTTACAGGGGGTCAGCCCCAGCATTTT.

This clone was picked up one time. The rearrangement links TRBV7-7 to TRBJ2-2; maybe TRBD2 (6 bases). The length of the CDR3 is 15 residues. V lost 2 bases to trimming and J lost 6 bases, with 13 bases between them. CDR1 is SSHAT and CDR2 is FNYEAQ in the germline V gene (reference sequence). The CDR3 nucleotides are TGTGCCAGCAGCTTATCGGGGGTAGGGTCCGGGGAGCTGTTTTTT. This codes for CASSLSGVGSGELFF.

CDR3: CASSGQGWDGYTF. DNA for the CDR3: TGTGCCAGCAGCGGTCAGGGCTGGGATGGCTACACCTTC. The chain couples TRBV9 to TRBJ1-2; the D gene is possibly TRBD1 (5 bases). The CDR3 runs 13 residues. With 3 bases removed from V and 6 bases from J, the gap between germline ends came to 12 bases. Germline assignment: CDR1 SGDLS and CDR2 YYNGEE.

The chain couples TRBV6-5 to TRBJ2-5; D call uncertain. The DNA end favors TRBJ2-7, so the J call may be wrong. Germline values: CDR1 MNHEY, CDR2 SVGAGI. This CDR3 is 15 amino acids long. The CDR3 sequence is CASSYSAAAPYEQYF. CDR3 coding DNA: TGTGCCAGCAGTTACTCCGCTGCGGCCCCCTACGAGCAGTACTTC.

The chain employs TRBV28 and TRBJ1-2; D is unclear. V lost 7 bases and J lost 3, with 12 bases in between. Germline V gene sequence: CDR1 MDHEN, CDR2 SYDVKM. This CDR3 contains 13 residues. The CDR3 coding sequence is TGTGCCAGCACCTATATCGGGGACTATGGCTACACCTTC. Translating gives CASTYIGDYGYTF.

This chain's CDR3 is CASRDILGDTDTQYF. The CDR3 DNA sequence: TGTGCCAGTAGGGACATTTTAGGAGACACAGATACGCAGTATTTT. V usage is TRBV7-8 and J usage is TRBJ2-3; D possibly corresponds to TRBD1 (6 bases). The germline V gene has CDR1 SGHVS and CDR2 FQNEAQ. Trimming stripped 9 bases from V and 2 bases from J, with 18 bases between. The CDR3 has 15 amino acids. The full variable domain, with the rest looked up from reference TRBV7-8 and TRBJ2-3, is GAGVSQSPRYKVAKRGQDVALRCDPISGHVSLFWYQQALGQGPEFLTYFQNEAQLDKSGLPSDRFFAERPEGSVSTLKIQRTQQEDSAVYLCASRDILGDTDTQYFGPGTRLTVL.

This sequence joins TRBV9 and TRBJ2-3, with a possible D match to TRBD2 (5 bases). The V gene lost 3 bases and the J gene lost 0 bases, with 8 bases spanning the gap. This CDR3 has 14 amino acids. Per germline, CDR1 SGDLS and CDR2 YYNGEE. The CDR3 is CASSDIASTDTQYF. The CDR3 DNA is TGTGCCAGCAGCGATATAGCGAGCACAGATACGCAGTATTTT.

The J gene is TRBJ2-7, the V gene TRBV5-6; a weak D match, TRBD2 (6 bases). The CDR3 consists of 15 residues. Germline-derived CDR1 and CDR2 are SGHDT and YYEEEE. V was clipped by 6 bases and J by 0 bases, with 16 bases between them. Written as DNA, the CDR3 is TGTGCCAGCACCTACACGGGGGAGAGCTCCTACGAGCAGTACTTC. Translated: CASTYTGESSYEQYF.

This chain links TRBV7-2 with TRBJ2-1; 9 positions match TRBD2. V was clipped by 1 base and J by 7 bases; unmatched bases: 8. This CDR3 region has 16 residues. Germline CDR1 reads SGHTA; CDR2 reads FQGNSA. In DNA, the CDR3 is TGTGCCAGCAGCTTAGTGGGGACTAGCTCGGGTAATGAGCAGTTCTTC. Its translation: CASSLVGTSSGNEQFF.

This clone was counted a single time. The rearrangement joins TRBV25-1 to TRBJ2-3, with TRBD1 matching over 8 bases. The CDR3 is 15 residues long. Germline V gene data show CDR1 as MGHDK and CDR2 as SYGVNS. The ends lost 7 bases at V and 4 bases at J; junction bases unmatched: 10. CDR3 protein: CASTPRTGLADTQYF. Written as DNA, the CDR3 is TGTGCCAGCACCCCCCGGACAGGGCTGGCAGATACGCAGTATTTT.

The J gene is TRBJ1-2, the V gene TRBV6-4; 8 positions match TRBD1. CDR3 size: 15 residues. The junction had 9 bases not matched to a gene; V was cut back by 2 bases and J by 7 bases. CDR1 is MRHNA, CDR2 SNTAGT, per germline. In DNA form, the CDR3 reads TGTGCCAGCAGTGACGGGACAGGCCTATGGACTGGCTACACCTTC. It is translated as CASSDGTGLWTGYTF.

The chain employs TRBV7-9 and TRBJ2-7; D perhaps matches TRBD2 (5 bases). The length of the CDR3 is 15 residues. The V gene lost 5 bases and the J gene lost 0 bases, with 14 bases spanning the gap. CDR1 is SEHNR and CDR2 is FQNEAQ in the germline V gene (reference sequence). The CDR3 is CASSPQRGSSYEQYF. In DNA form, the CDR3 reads TGTGCCAGCAGCCCCCAACGGGGTAGCTCCTACGAGCAGTACTTC.

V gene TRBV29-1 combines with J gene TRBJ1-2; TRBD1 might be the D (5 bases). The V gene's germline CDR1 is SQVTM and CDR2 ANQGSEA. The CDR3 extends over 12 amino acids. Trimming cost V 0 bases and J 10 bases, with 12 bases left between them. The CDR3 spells CSVEETTAYYTF. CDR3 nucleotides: TGCAGCGTTGAAGAGACGACAGCCTACTACACCTTC.

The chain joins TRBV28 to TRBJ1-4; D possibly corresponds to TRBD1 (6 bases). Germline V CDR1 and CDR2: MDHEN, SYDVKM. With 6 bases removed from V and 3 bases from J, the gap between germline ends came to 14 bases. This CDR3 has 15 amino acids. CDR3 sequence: CASSLAGGANEKLFF. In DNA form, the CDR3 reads TGTGCCAGCAGCCTGGCGGGGGGCGCTAATGAAAAACTGTTTTTT.

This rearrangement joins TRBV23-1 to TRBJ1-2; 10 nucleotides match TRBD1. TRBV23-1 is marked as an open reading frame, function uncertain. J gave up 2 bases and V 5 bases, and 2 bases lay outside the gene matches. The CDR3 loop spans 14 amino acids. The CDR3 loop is CASSRTGGNYGYTF. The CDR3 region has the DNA TGCGCCAGCAGTAGGACAGGGGGGAACTATGGCTACACCTTC.

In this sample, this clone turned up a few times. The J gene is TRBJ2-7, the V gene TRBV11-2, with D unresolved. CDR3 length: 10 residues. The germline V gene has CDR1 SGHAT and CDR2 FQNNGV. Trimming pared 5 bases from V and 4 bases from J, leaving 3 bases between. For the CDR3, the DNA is TGTGCCAGCAGCCTATACGAGCAGTACTTC. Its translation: CASSLYEQYF.